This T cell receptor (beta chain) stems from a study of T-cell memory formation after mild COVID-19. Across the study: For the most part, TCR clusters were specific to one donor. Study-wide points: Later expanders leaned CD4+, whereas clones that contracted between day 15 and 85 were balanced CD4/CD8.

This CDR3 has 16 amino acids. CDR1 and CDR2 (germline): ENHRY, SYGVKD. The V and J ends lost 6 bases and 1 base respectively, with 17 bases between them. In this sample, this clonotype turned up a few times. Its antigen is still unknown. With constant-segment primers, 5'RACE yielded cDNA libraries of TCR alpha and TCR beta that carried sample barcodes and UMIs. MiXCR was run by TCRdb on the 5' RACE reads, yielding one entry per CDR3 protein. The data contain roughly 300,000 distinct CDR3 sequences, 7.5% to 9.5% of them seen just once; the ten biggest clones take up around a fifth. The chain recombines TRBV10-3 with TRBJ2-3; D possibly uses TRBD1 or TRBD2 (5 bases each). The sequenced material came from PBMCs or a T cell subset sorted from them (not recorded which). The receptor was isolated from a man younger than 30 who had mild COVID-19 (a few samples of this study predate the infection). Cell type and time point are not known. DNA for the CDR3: TGTGCCATCAGCGAGGGGCAAGGTCCTGGCACAGATACGCAGTATTTT. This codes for CAISEGQGPGTDTQYF.